Detailed here is one T cell receptor (beta chain). Its target antigen remains unknown. Base qualities are not provided; no much larger clone lies one nucleotide away. Sequences SNHLY (CDR1) and FYNNEI (CDR2) are obtained from the germline V gene. The V end loses 2 bases and the J end loses 0 bases, and a stretch of 9 bases separates them. The CDR3 holds 15 amino acids from the cysteine to the phenylalanine. Only the CDR3 portion is preserved as DNA: 45 bases, with reading frame beginning at the first base. The sample comes from a study of regulatory T cells in long-lasting Graves disease (TCRdb year 2021). At the level of the whole study: Persistent Graves' disease was defined as antithyroid drug treatment for over 5 years with persistently positive TSH receptor autoantibodies. A total of roughly 33 samples were covered by TCR sequencing, comprising approximately 13 persistent and 20 or so newly diagnosed Graves' disease patients. The study was registered as a clinical trial and conducted in China. Persistent Graves' disease patients were compared with newly diagnosed Graves' disease patients by peripheral blood TCR sequencing and RNA sequencing. On average, persistent Graves' disease patients in the clinical cohort had been on antithyroid drugs for around ten years.

The time point label, as the study defines it: persistent/refractory GD, antithyroid drugs over 5 years with positive TRAb. RNA was extracted from PBMCs in TRIzol for both TCR sequencing and RNA sequencing. The diagnosis of Graves' disease was made according to American Thyroid Association guidelines. Recruitment of patients was carried out at an endocrinology department in Xi'an, China. Each patient gave 7 to 9.5 milliliters of peripheral blood, collected in an EDTA anticoagulant tube. Ficoll Paque Plus density gradient separation was used to isolate PBMCs, and no further T cell sorting was done. An Agilent 2100 Bioanalyzer and agarose gel were used to check RNA quality, and a NanoDrop 2000 was used to measure RNA concentration. Library preparation used multiplex PCR. The data were produced on an Illumina HiSeq 4000. CDR3 regions were amplified by Arm-PCR with iRepertoire HTBI primers to construct TCR beta libraries. Before sequencing, the PCR products underwent gel purification. The study's own analysis went as follows. Gene usage analysis of CDR3 amino acid clonotypes used the roughly 60 TRBV and more than 13 TRBJ segments found across samples. COPE and FqMerger were used to merge filtered high-quality paired reads into contigs. BLAST was used to align contigs to IMGT TRBV, TRBD and TRBJ reference genes, and CDR3 was defined according to IMGT. Highly expanded clones were defined as clonotypes with a frequency above 0.1%. Shannon entropy was used to measure repertoire diversity, and the Gini coefficient was used to measure V-J evenness. Public clonotypes were defined as clonotypes shared by more than one individual. Starting from the raw public reads, TCRdb applied fastp trimming at Q25, assembled clones with MiXCR and retained in-frame beta chains. Identical CDR3 proteins give one entry, which carries the most common genes and DNA. Clone size and V and J calls follow TCRdb, not the original study. The sample has roughly 500,000 distinct CDR3 sequences on record, around 20% of them singletons. Of the sample, less than 9% is held by the ten largest clones.

Overall study outcomes, separate from this receptor: Lower TCR Shannon entropy and fewer highly expanded clones were observed in persistent Graves' disease patients than in newly diagnosed patients, which suggested clonal expansion. Only the TCR beta chain was sequenced and analyzed. TRBV28, TRBJ1-2 and TRBJ2-5 were preferentially used in persistent disease, while TRBV20-1 and TRBJ2-1 were favored in newly diagnosed disease. Patients with persistent disease shared more public clonotypes (about 2,900) than newly diagnosed patients did (966). The authors noted that the small sample size was a limitation that may lower accuracy. The study examined only peripheral blood because the primary lesion, thyroid tissue, could not be accessed.

The input for sequencing was peripheral blood mononuclear cells (PBMCs), taken when the disease was refractory, from a patient treated with antithyroid drugs. Recombination connected TRBV2 to TRBJ2-3; no D gene call is confident. This sequence was found in a female donor with Graves disease. The CDR3 amino acid sequence is: CASSESRVSTDTQYF. The bases read TGTGCCAGCAGTGAATCTAGGGTTAGCACAGATACGCAGTATTTT.